This TCR beta chain was obtained from a study of control samples from healthy donors and cancer patients. Trimming removed 3 bases from V and 0 bases from J, with 8 bases in between. Germline V gene sequence: CDR1 LNHDA, CDR2 SQIVND (reference sequence). The CDR3 covers 14 residues. TCRdb's table, derived via immunoSEQ multiplex PCR, lists solely in-frame clones and lacks some. The sample contains around 110,000 clones, 85% to 90% of which appear only once. Sequenced material: PBMCs. This chain links TRBV19 with TRBJ1-2; D call uncertain. The clonotype originates from a woman between 45 and 65 years old with colorectal cancer. The CDR3 is CASSMEFSNYGYTF. CDR3 nucleotide sequence: TGTGCCAGTAGTATGGAATTTTCTAACTATGGCTACACCTTC.